The 23 T cell receptor beta chains listed next were all sequenced from one sample in a study of neurological immune-mediated disorders. TCRdb ran MiXCR on the 5' RACE reads and lists one entry per CDR3 protein. This table holds 50,000 or so distinct CDR3 sequences, about an eighth found once. Sample time point: longitudinal time-point 2. The sequenced material came from PBMCs. The receptor set was obtained from a male donor with HTLV-1-associated myelopathy (HAM/TSP).

The chain uses TRBV20-1 and TRBJ2-5; 10 nucleotides agree with TRBD1. The CDR3 length is 14 residues. V was pared by 5 bases and J by 5 bases, with 8 bases of the junction left unmatched. Per the germline V gene, CDR1 is DFQATT and CDR2 is SNEGSKA (reference sequence). CDR3: CSADDRGLLETQYF. CDR3 nucleotide sequence: TGCAGTGCTGATGACAGGGGGCTTCTTGAGACCCAGTACTTC.

V usage is TRBV7-2 and J usage is TRBJ2-3; 9 bases line up with TRBD2. Losses at the gene ends were 5 bases for V and 6 bases for J; bases not matched to a gene: 9. Germline assignment: CDR1 SGHTA and CDR2 FQGNSA. The CDR3 contains 15 residues. CDR3 loop: CASSRGGAFVDTQYF. The CDR3 DNA follows: TGTGCCAGCAGCCGCGGGGGGGCCTTTGTGGATACGCAGTATTTT.

This clonotype appeared many times. CDR3 coding DNA: TGTGCCAGCAGTTACTCGGGGGCTCGGAATTCACCCCTCCACTTT. Residues: CASSYSGARNSPLHF. This chain links TRBV6-2 or TRBV6-3 with TRBJ1-6; D is possibly TRBD1 (6 bases). CDR1 MNHEY and CDR2 SVGEGT come from the germline V gene. The CDR3 has 15 residues. With 0 bases removed from V and 7 bases from J, the gap between germline ends came to 10 bases.

At least ten counts were recorded for this clonotype. The chain is built from TRBV20-1 and TRBJ2-2, with 10 bases lining up with TRBD1. From germline, CDR1 is DFQATT and CDR2 SNEGSKA (reference sequence). The junction had 14 bases not matched to a gene; V was cut back by 5 bases and J by 5 bases. The CDR3 loop spans 17 amino acids. CDR3 nucleotide sequence: TGCAGTGCTTTGGGGGACAGGGGCCGTCGAAAAACCGGGGAGCTGTTTTTT. Translating gives CSALGDRGRRKTGELFF.

This clonotype was seen at least ten times. The V gene is TRBV18, the J gene TRBJ1-6; unclear D gene. The V gene lost 1 base and the J gene lost 14 bases, with 9 bases spanning the gap. CDR3 length: 12 residues. Germline CDR1 KGHSH, CDR2 LQKENI. CDR3 protein: CASSPRTPTLHF. DNA for the CDR3: TGTGCCAGCTCACCACGGACCCCCACCCTCCACTTT.

This clonotype has at least ten counts. J is TRBJ1-1 and V is TRBV16; no firm D call. The CDR3 is made up of 15 amino acids. The germline CDR1 and CDR2 sequences are KGHSY and FQNENV. Trimming cost V 0 bases and J 1 base, with 9 bases left between them. CDR3 in amino acids: CASSQSGLGNTEAFF. CDR3 nucleotides: TGTGCCAGCAGCCAATCCGGGTTGGGGAACACTGAAGCTTTCTTT.

This clonotype was counted ten times or more. This sequence joins TRBV12-3 or TRBV12-4 and TRBJ1-5; 7 nucleotides match TRBD1. J gave up 5 bases and V 1 base, and 2 bases lay outside the gene matches. This CDR3 has 14 residues. The CDR3 sequence: CASSLGGGYQPQHF. The CDR3, as DNA: TGTGCCAGCAGTTTAGGAGGGGGCTATCAGCCCCAGCATTTT.

In its sample, this clonotype was seen many times. The genes are TRBV28 and TRBJ1-5; D is perhaps TRBD1 (6 bases). Germline values: CDR1 MDHEN, CDR2 SYDVKM. Trimming left V 7 bases short and J 5 bases short, with 18 bases between. The CDR3 sequence is 15 residues long. This chain's CDR3 is CASIRSTGRYQPQHF. The CDR3 nucleotides are TGTGCCAGCATACGGTCGACAGGTCGGTATCAGCCCCAGCATTTT.

J is TRBJ2-7 and V is TRBV5-1; possibly TRBD1 for D (5 bases). Per the germline V gene, CDR1 is SGHRS and CDR2 is YFSETQ. The CDR3 loop spans 15 amino acids. V gave up 0 bases and J gave up 0 bases, with 10 bases separating them. The CDR3 loop reads CASSLGRANSYEQYF. The CDR3 DNA is TGCGCCAGCAGCTTGGGCAGGGCGAACTCCTACGAGCAGTACTTC. Filled out from reference TRBV5-1 and TRBJ2-7, the complete variable domain reads KAGVTQTPRYLIKTRGQQVTLSCSPISGHRSVSWYQQTPGQGLQFLFEYFSETQRNKGNFPGRFSGRQFSNSRSEMNVSTLELGDSALYLCASSLGRANSYEQYFGPGTRLTVT.

This clonotype has at least ten counts. This chain connects TRBV7-8 to TRBJ2-7; no reliable D call. The ends were cut back, 2 bases at V and 3 bases at J, with 14 bases in the middle. This CDR3 contains 15 residues. Germline lookup yields CDR1 SGHVS and CDR2 FQNEAQ. CDR3 DNA sequence: TGTGCCAGCAGCTTACTTGAGGTTCCGGGCTACGAGCAGTACTTC. The encoded protein is CASSLLEVPGYEQYF.

The chain recombines TRBV5-1 with TRBJ2-1; TRBD1 matches 8 bases. Losses at the gene ends were 2 bases for V and 8 bases for J; bases not matched to a gene: 6. The V gene's germline CDR1 is SGHRS and CDR2 YFSETQ. The CDR3 has 14 amino acids. The CDR3 sequence: CASSFWGQADEQFF. The DNA for the CDR3 is TGCGCCAGCAGCTTTTGGGGACAGGCGGATGAGCAGTTCTTC.

Worth noting for this clonotype: A much bigger clone sits one base away, suggesting this may be a read error. V is TRBV20-1 and J is TRBJ2-5, with D possibly called TRBD1 or TRBD2 (6 bases each). Germline lookup yields CDR1 DFQATT and CDR2 SNEGSKA (reference sequence). Trimming took 5 bases from V and 4 from J, leaving 11 bases between them. This CDR3 region has 12 residues. For the CDR3, the DNA is TGCAGTGCTCAAAGGGGGGTAGAGACCCAGTACTTC. Translation: CSAQRGVETQYF.

This clonotype was counted at least ten times. The gene calls are TRBV7-8 and TRBJ2-5; 9 bases agree with TRBD2. The CDR3 is 16 residues long. Germline V gene data show CDR1 as SGHVS and CDR2 as FQNEAQ. Trimming cost V 5 bases and J 5 bases; bases outside gene matches: 12. This chain's CDR3 is CASSKGAGGAFETQYF. Written as DNA, the CDR3 is TGTGCCAGCAGCAAAGGGGCGGGGGGGGCCTTTGAGACCCAGTACTTC.

This clonotype was counted at least ten times. The rearrangement joins TRBV7-2 to TRBJ1-1; no firm D call. The CDR3 totals 12 residues. Trimming cost V 4 bases and J 1 base, with 4 bases left between them. CDR1 is SGHTA, CDR2 FQGNSA, per germline. As DNA, the CDR3 is TGTGCCAGCAGCTGGGCGAACACTGAAGCTTTCTTT. Translated: CASSWANTEAFF.

Ten or more counts support this clonotype. The chain is built from TRBV11-3 and TRBJ2-7; the D gene is possibly TRBD1 (6 bases). The CDR3 contains 11 residues. CDR1 SGHNT and CDR2 YENEEA come from the germline V gene. The V and J ends lost 6 bases and 7 bases respectively, with 10 bases between them. Written as DNA, the CDR3 is TGTGCCAGCAGTACAGGGAAAGAGCAGTACTTC. It yields the protein CASSTGKEQYF.

Many counts were recorded for this clonotype. The chain couples TRBV5-6 to TRBJ1-2, with 8 bases aligning to TRBD1. This CDR3 region has 14 residues. V was clipped by 1 base and J by 3 bases; unmatched bases: 2. Per germline, CDR1 SGHDT and CDR2 YYEEEE. CDR3 in amino acids: CASSLQGADYGYTF. In DNA form, the CDR3 reads TGTGCCAGCAGCTTGCAGGGGGCCGACTATGGCTACACCTTC. Looking up the rest from reference TRBV5-6 and TRBJ1-2 gives the full variable domain: DAGVTQSPTHLIKTRGQQVTLRCSPKSGHDTVSWYQQALGQGPQFIFQYYEEEERQRGNFPDRFSGHQFPNYSSELNVNALLLGDSALYLCASSLQGADYGYTFGSGTRLTVV.

Many counts were recorded for this clonotype. The rearrangement links TRBV6-2 or TRBV6-3 to TRBJ2-2, with a possible D match to TRBD2 (5 bases). CDR1 MNHEY and CDR2 SVGEGT come from the germline V gene. Trimming took 6 bases from V and 13 from J, leaving 15 bases between them. The CDR3 sequence is 12 residues long. The CDR3 DNA sequence: TGTGCCAGCAGGGAGGACCTCCCGCCGCTGTTTTTT. This codes for CASREDLPPLFF.

This clonotype was counted ten times or more. V usage is TRBV18 and J usage is TRBJ2-5, with 8 bases that match TRBD2. The ends lost 4 bases at V and 2 bases at J; junction bases unmatched: 9. This CDR3 region has 16 residues. Per the germline V gene, CDR1 is KGHSH and CDR2 is LQKENI. CDR3 nucleotides: TGTGCCAGCTCACAGGACAGCGGGGGCCAACAAGAGACCCAGTACTTC. This sequence encodes CASSQDSGGQQETQYF.

The gene calls are TRBV6-1 and TRBJ1-6, with a tentative D call TRBD1 (6 bases). This CDR3 has 16 amino acids. V lost 8 bases, J lost 3 bases, and 17 bases lay in between. CDR1 is MNHNS, CDR2 SASEGT, per germline. The CDR3 reads CASLRTDLGYNSPLHF. CDR3 bases: TGTGCCAGCCTAAGGACAGACTTGGGCTATAATTCACCCCTCCACTTT.

This clonotype was seen repeatedly, ten times or more. The rearrangement links TRBV6-5 to TRBJ1-1; D uncertain. CDR3 length: 15 residues. The V and J ends lost 1 base and 3 bases respectively, with 12 bases between them. The V gene's germline CDR1 is MNHEY and CDR2 SVGAGI. The CDR3 is CASSYLASPDTEAFF. CDR3 bases: TGTGCCAGCAGTTACTTGGCCAGCCCGGACACTGAAGCTTTCTTT.

At least ten counts were recorded for this clonotype. V gene TRBV7-9 combines with J gene TRBJ2-2, with D possibly matching TRBD1 (5 bases). Germline values: CDR1 SEHNR, CDR2 FQNEAQ (reference sequence). The CDR3 is 15 residues long. Trimming removed 1 base from V and 3 bases from J, with 9 bases in between. CDR3 sequence reads: CASSLVRADTGELFF. The CDR3 DNA follows: TGTGCCAGCAGCTTAGTCAGGGCGGACACCGGGGAGCTGTTTTTT.

There are many counts of this clonotype. V gene TRBV28 combines with J gene TRBJ2-5; D is perhaps TRBD2 (6 bases). With 2 bases removed from V and 1 base from J, the gap between germline ends came to 8 bases. Germline lookup yields CDR1 MDHEN and CDR2 SYDVKM. This CDR3 is 14 amino acids long. CDR3 coding DNA: TGTGCCAGCAGTTTAGGGGACTCCCAAGAGACCCAGTACTTC. The encoded protein is CASSLGDSQETQYF.

The sample holds many counts of this clonotype. The chain joins TRBV5-1 to TRBJ2-1; maybe TRBD2 (7 bases). The CDR3 is made up of 15 amino acids. The ends were cut back, 1 base at V and 12 bases at J, with 20 bases in the middle. CDR1 SGHRS and CDR2 YFSETQ come from the germline V gene. CDR3 residues: CASSLNSEGGLAQFF. CDR3 DNA: TGCGCCAGCAGCTTGAATTCCGAGGGGGGGTTGGCGCAGTTCTTC.